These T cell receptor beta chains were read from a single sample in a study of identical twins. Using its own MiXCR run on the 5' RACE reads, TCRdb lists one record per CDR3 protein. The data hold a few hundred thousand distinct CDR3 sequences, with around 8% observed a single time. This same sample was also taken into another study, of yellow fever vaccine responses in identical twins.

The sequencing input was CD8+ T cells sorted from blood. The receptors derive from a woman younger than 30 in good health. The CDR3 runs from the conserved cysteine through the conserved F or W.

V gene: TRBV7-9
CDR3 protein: CASSLELTGELFF

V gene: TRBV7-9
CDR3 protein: CASSVMTSGGPYEQYF

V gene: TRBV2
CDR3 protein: CASSDRDRGQGYTF

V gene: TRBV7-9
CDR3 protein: CAEAGMSSYNEQFF

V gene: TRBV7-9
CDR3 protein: CASSPASGSRRNEQFF

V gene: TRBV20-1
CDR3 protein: CSANARQIGTAQETQYF

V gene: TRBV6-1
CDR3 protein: CASKPGQSVGPLHF

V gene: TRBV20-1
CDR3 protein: CSARDGGVHEQYF

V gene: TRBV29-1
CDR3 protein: CSVDVSGAGELFF

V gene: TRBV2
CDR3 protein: CASSDLQGGNEQFF

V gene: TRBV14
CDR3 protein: CASSQGRKFGLYNEQFF

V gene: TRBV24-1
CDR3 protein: CATSDPLRSGQGPPGGNNEQFF

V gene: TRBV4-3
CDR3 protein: CASSQDLVGLAGEDTQYF

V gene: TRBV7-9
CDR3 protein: CASAQGVAYEQYF

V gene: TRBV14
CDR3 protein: CASPRTLEQYF

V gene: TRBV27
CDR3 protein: CASSYGQGGTQYF

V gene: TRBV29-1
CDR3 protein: CSVRSVGYYEQYF

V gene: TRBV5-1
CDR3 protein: CASSQGQGLNNEQFF

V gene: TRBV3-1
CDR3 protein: CASSQKVAGGPSYNEQFF

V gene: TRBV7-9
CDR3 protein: CASSARTAEGPNQPQHF

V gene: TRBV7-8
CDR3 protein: CASSLSPAEILYNEQFF

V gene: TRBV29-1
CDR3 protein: CSVKRGYGYTF

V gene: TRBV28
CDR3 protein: CASGRLSTRQLSNVLTF

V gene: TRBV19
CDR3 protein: CASSILAGNEQFF

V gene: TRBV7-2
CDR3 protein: CASSLALRTGPRDTEAFF

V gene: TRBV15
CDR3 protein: CATRGVSTDTQYF

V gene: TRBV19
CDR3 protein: CASAQGFGETQYF

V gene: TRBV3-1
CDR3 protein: CASSQDEQLGKETQYF

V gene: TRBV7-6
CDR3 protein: CASSQAPWWFQETQYF

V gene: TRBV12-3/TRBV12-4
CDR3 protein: CASSFGAKDGYTF

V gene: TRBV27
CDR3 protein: CASSFAGTGSYEQYF

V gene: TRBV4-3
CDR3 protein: CASSQDFGVGEQYF

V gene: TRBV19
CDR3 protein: CASSIGQYTQYF

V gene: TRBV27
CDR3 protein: CASSLLSRGVQETQYF

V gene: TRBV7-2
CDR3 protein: CASKVLAGPRNEQYF

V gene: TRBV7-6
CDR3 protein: CASSLEHALAGRTDTQYF

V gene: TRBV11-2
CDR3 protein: CASSLDPGGTEAFF

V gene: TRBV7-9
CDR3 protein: CASSAPGQYNEQFF

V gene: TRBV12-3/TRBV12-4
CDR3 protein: CASRSGLGPQHF

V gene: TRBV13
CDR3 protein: CASSSEGGQETQYF

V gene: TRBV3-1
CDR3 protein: CASSKNRETQYF

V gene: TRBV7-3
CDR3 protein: CASRPRGANVLTF

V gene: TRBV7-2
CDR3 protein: CASSQTGYTEAFF

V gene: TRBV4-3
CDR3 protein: CASSQNRVKTDTQYF

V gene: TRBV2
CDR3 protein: CAISQLGHSRGSIDGYTF

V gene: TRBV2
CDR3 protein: CVTMGAGGLFF

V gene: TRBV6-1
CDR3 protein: CASSRYRELSEQFF

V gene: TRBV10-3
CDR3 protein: CAISETEGGNTEAFF

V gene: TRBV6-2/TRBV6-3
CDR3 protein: CASSYDRTSGSVDTQYF

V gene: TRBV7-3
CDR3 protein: CASSAVEGNEQFF

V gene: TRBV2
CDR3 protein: CASPRGETQYF

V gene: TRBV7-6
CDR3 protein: CASSRGLADQSSYNEQFF

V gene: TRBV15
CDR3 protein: CATSSTAVPNEKLFF